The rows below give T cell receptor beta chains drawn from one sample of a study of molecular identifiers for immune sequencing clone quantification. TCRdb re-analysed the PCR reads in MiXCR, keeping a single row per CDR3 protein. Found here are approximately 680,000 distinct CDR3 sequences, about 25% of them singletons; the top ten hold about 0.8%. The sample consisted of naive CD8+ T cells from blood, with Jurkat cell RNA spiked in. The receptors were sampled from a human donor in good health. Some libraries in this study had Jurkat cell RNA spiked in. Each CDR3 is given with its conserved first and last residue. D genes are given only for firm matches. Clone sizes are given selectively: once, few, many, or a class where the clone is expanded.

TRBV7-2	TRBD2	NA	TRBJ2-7	TGTGCCAGCAGCTCCTTCCTGAGCGGGGGGGAATCCTTTAACTACGAGCAGTACTTC	CASSSFLSGGESFNYEQYF
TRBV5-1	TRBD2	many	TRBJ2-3	TGCGCCAGCAGCTTGAGACTAGCGGTGCTCACAGATACGCAGTATTTT	CASSLRLAVLTDTQYF
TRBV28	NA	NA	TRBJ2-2	TGTGCCAGCAGTTCCGCGGCTCATCTGGCGAACACCGGGGAGCTGTTTTTT	CASSSAAHLANTGELFF
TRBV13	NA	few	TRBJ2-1	TGTGCCAGCAGCTTAGGGGACTCGGAGGGCAATGAGCAGTTCTTC	CASSLGDSEGNEQFF
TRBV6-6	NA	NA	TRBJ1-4	TGTGCCAGCAGTTACCTGCAGGGGCAAATGAAGGGTCTGTTTTTT	CASSYLQGQMKGLFF
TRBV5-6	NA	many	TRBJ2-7	TGTGCCAGCAGCTTGGCCTGGGAAAGGGGTAAGGAGCAGTACTTC	CASSLAWERGKEQYF
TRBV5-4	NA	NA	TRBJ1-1	TGTGCCAGCAGCTTTCCGCGGGGCGCAAACATGAACACTGAAGCTTTCTTT	CASSFPRGANMNTEAFF
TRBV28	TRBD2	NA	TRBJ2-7	TGTGCCAGCAGTTCGCTTTCAAGACTAGCGGAGCACTACGAGCAGTACTTC	CASSSLSRLAEHYEQYF
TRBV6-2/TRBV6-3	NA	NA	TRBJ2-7	TGTGCCAGCAGTTACGGTCAGCCTCCCTACGAGCAGTACTTC	CASSYGQPPYEQYF
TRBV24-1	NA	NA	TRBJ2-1	TGTGCCACCAGTGTTAGCGGTACCTACAATGAGCAGTTCTTC	CATSVSGTYNEQFF
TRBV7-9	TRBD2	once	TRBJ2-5	TGTGCCAGCAGCTTAGCGCTGGGGGGGAAGGAGATCCAGTACTTC	CASSLALGGKEIQYF
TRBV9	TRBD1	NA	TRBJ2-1	TGTGCCAGCAGCGTCGGGACAGGGGATTGGACCGATGAGCAGTTCTTC	CASSVGTGDWTDEQFF
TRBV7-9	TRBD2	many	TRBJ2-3	TGTGCCAGCATCTACGGTGTTCAGCGGGGGTTCTCTATCCAGTATTTT	CASIYGVQRGFSIQYF
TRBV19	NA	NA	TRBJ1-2	TGTGCCAGTAGTGGGGGGACGGATTCCTCCTTTTATGGCTACACCTTC	CASSGGTDSSFYGYTF
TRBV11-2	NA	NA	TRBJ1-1	TGTGCCAGCAGCCCATTTGGGCGGCCAGCGGTTGGTGAAGCTTTCTTT	CASSPFGRPAVGEAFF
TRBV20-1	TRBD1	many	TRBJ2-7	TGCAGTGCATCCGGGACAGGGTCCAACGAGCAGTACTTC	CSASGTGSNEQYF
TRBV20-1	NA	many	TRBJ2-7	TGCAGTGCTAGAGATCGGCTAGCGCCCGAGCAGTACTTC	CSARDRLAPEQYF
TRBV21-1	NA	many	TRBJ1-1	TGTGCCAGCAGCAAAGGGGTACGGACTGAAGCTTTCTTT	CASSKGVRTEAFF
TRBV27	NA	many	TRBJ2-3	TGTGCCAGCAGTATTTTAACAGGGTACACAGATACGCAGTATTTT	CASSILTGYTDTQYF
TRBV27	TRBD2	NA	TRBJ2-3	TGTGCCAGCAGTTCCCTTACGAGGACTAGCGGGGGATTCGGTACAGATACGCAGTATTTT	CASSSLTRTSGGFGTDTQYF
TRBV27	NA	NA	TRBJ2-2	TGTGCCAGCAGTTCTTATAGCGGAGCTAACACCGGGGAGCTGTTTTTT	CASSSYSGANTGELFF
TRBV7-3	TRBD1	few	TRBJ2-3	TGTGCCAGCAGCCCCGGGACAGGAGCTACAGATACGCAGTATTTT	CASSPGTGATDTQYF
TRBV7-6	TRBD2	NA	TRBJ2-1	TGTGCCAGCAGCTTAGCGCGGGGAGCGGGGGGGCCCGATGAGCAGTTCTTC	CASSLARGAGGPDEQFF
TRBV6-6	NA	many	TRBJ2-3	TGTGCCAGCAGTTACCCCCCGGGGGTGGGAAGCACAGATACGCAGTATTTT	CASSYPPGVGSTDTQYF
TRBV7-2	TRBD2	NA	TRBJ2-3	TGTGCCAGCAGCCGAGAGGGGCTAGCGGGCACAGATACGCAGTATTTT	CASSREGLAGTDTQYF
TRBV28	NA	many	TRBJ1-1	TGTGCCATCCGCCAAGTCAATCGGGAACGAGATACGAACACTGAAGCTTTCTTT	CAIRQVNRERDTNTEAFF
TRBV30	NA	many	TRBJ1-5	TGTGCCTGGAGCGCTATCCAGGGTTTAGCCCAGCATTTT	CAWSAIQGLAQHF
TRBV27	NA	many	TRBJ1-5	NA	CASSFSGPGQPQHF
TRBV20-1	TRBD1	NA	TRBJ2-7	TGCAGTGCTAGGTCAGGGGGCTACGAGCAGTACTTC	CSARSGGYEQYF
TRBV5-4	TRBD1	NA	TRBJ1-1	TGTGCCACGCGAGACAGGGGAAACCCTGAAGCTTTCTTT	CATRDRGNPEAFF
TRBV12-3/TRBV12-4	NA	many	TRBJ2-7	TGTGCCAGCAGTTTTGGGGGGCACTTAAGCGACGAGCAGTACTTC	CASSFGGHLSDEQYF
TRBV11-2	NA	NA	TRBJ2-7	TGTGCCAGCAGCAACCTTGCGGATATCGTCTACGAGCAGTACTTC	CASSNLADIVYEQYF
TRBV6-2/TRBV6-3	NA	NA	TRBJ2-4	TGTGCCAGCAGAAGGTCAGCGGATGGAGTTAAAAACATTCAGTACTTC	CASRRSADGVKNIQYF
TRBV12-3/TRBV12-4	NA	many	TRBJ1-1	TGTGCCAGCAGTTCTACAGGGTGGAGGACTGAAGCTTTCTTT	CASSSTGWRTEAFF
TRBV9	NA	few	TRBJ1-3	TGTGCCAGCAGCGTAGATACTTACTCTGGAAACACCATATATTTT	CASSVDTYSGNTIYF
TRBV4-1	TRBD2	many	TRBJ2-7	TGCGCCAGCAGCCAAGCGACTAGCGGGGCCGACTACGAGCAGTACTTC	CASSQATSGADYEQYF
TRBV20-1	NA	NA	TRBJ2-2	TGCAGTGCTAGGACAGTTAACACCGGGGAGCTGCTTTTT	CSARTVNTGELLF
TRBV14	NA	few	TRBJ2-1	TGTGCCAGCAGCCAGCCAGGTAGTAGCCGCAATGAGCAGTTCTTC	CASSQPGSSRNEQFF
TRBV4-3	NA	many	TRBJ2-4	TGCGCCAGCAGCCAAGATTTTATAGCTAGAAAAAACATTCAGTACTTC	CASSQDFIARKNIQYF
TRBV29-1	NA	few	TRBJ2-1	TGCAGCGTCGATGGACAGCATAAAGCTTCGTCCTACAATGAGCAGTTCTTC	CSVDGQHKASSYNEQFF
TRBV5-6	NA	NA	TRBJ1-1	TGTGCCAGCAGCGTGGACCCGGCGGGCACTGAAGCTTTCTTT	CASSVDPAGTEAFF
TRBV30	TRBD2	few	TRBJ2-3	TGTGCCTGGAGTTTGGTAGCGGGAGGCGGCACAGATACGCAGTATTTT	CAWSLVAGGGTDTQYF
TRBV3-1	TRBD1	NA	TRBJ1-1	TGTGCCAGCAGCCAAGTACAGGGGATGAACACTGAAGCTTTCTTT	CASSQVQGMNTEAFF
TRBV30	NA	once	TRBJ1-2	TGTGCCTGGAGTGGACAGAAACCCACCAACCCAAACTATGGCTACACCTTC	CAWSGQKPTNPNYGYTF
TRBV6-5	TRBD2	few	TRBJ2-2	TGTGCCAGCAGTTCCTGGACTAGCGGCGCCGGGGAGCTGTTTTTT	CASSSWTSGAGELFF
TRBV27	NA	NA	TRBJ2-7	TGTGCCAGCTCTCCCAGTGGGGGGGGCCGCACCTACGAGCAGTACTTC	CASSPSGGGRTYEQYF
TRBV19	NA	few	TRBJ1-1	TGTGCCAGTAGTACGGGACCCCGCGACACTGAAGCTTTCTTT	CASSTGPRDTEAFF
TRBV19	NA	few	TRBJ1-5	TGTGCCAGTAGTCCCGACAGCTACTATAGCAATCAGCCCCAGCATTTT	CASSPDSYYSNQPQHF
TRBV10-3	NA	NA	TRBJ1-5	TGTGCCATCAGTGAGTCGATACAGGGTGGGAGTCAGCCCCAGCATTTT	CAISESIQGGSQPQHF
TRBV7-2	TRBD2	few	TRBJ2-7	TGTGCCAGCAGCTTAGTGGGGACTAACGCGGATTACGAGCAGTACTTC	CASSLVGTNADYEQYF
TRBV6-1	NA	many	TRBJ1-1	TGTGCCAGCAGATCGGACGGAATCATGAACACTGAAGCTTTCTTT	CASRSDGIMNTEAFF
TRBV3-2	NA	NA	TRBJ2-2	TGTGCCAGCAGCCAAGATTTTAGATTTTACGCCGGGGAGCTGTTTTTT	CASSQDFRFYAGELFF
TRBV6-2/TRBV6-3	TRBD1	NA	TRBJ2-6	TGTACCCGCAGTCCAAGGGACAGCCGCTGGGCCAACGTCCTGACTTTC	CTRSPRDSRWANVLTF
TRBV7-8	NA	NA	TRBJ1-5	TGTGCCAGCAGCGTAATGTACCTTCCGGGACGGAACGACAATAGCAATAAGCCCCAGCATTTT	CASSVMYLPGRNDNSNKPQHF
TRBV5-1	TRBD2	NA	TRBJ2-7	TGCGCCAGCAGCGAGGGCGGGAGGTCCTTTTACGAGCAGTACTTC	CASSEGGRSFYEQYF